The 4 T cell receptor beta chains listed next were all sequenced from one sample in a study of memory CD4+ T cells and cytomegalovirus serostatus. Single viable CD3+CD4+CD8-CD45RO+ cells were sorted as the memory CD4+ T cells. Profiled with immunoSEQ multiplex PCR; TCRdb holds only in-frame clones, not every one. The sample shows approximately 70,000 clones, 76% of them seen only once. Sample: memory CD4+ T cells from blood. These receptor sequences come from an adult in good health and CMV-seropositive.

This clone occurred a few times. The V and J genes are TRBV6-5 and TRBJ2-2; TRBD1 agrees at 12 bases. The V and J ends lost 6 bases and 7 bases, in that order; junction bases with no gene match: 6. The CDR3 consists of 15 residues. Germline V gene lookup returns CDR1 MNHEY and CDR2 SVGAGI. The DNA of the CDR3 is TGTGCCAGCAGGGGGACAGGGGGCGCGGGCGGGGAGCTGTTTTTT. It encodes CASRGTGGAGGELFF.

This clone was seen a single time. The chain recombines TRBV7-2 with TRBJ2-7; TRBD2 matches at 7 bases. The CDR3 extends over 14 amino acids. V shed 1 base and J 5 bases; nucleotides not matched to a gene: 5. Germline V gene sequence: CDR1 SGHTA, CDR2 FQGNSA. CDR3 loop: CASSLVGRENEQYF. CDR3 sequence (DNA): TGTGCCAGCAGCTTAGTTGGGCGGGAGAACGAGCAGTACTTC.

On this clone: The junction departs from the called germline gene at one end, perhaps through a read error. In nucleotides, the CDR3 is TGTGCCAGCAGTTTAGGGGGACAGGGCGCCTATGGCTACACCTTC. It is translated as CASSLGGQGAYGYTF. The chain uses TRBV7-2 and TRBJ1-2; 9 bases align to TRBD1. The CDR3 loop spans 15 amino acids. Looked up from germline, CDR1 is SGHTA and CDR2 is FQGNSA. The variable domain in full, with the rest retrieved from reference TRBV7-2 and TRBJ1-2, is GAGVSQSPSNKVTEKGKDVELRCDPISGHTALYWYRQSLGQGLEFLIYFQGNSAPDKSGLPSDRFSAERTGGSVSTLTIQRTQQEDSAVYLCASSLGGQGAYGYTFGSGTRLTVV.

The chain uses TRBV2 and TRBJ2-5; no reliable D call. Looked up from germline, CDR1 is SNHLY and CDR2 is FYNNEI. The CDR3 covers 13 residues. Trimming left V 5 bases short and J 9 bases short, with 16 bases between. The CDR3 protein is CASSPSAGTAQYF. CDR3 DNA: TGTGCCAGCAGTCCATCGGCCGGAACGGCCCAGTACTTC.